These 2 T cell receptor beta chains were sequenced from one sample in a study of Ad26.COV2.S vaccination and SARS-CoV-2 variants (dated by TCRdb to about 2021). The time point label here, explained by the study, means: individuals recovered from natural SARS-CoV-2 infection. Library creation used the immunoSEQ multiplex PCR assay. TCRdb took this table from immuneACCESS and kept in-frame rearrangements with V and J called. Such tables lack part of the clones; where checked against another copy, unresolved V genes explain under half of the gap, and the rest is unexplained. The table for this sample lists approximately 340,000 clones; about 91% of them were counted only once. The ten top clones hold 3% to 5% of the sample. Sequenced material: peripheral blood, taken after recovery from COVID-19. Source of these receptors: a human donor who had recovered from COVID-19.

The CDR3 sequence: CASSPPTDYEQYF. The CDR3 DNA is TGTGCCAGCTCACCACCCACCGACTACGAGCAGTACTTC. The V gene is TRBV18, the J gene TRBJ2-7; D gene unclear. V lost 0 bases, J lost 3 bases, and 6 bases lay in between. This CDR3 region has 13 residues. The germline gives CDR1 KGHSH, CDR2 LQKENI. Full variable domain (missing parts from reference TRBV18 and TRBJ2-7): NAGVMQNPRHLVRRRGQEARLRCSPMKGHSHVYWYRQLPEEGLKFMVYLQKENIIDESGMPKERFSAEFPKEGPSILRIQQVVRGDSAAYFCASSPPTDYEQYFGPGTRLTVT.

The J gene is TRBJ2-1, the V gene TRBV6-2 or TRBV6-3, with 13 bases fitting TRBD2. Germline trimming cut 2 bases from V and 5 bases from J; bases unmatched to any gene: 6. This CDR3 is 17 amino acids long. The germline gives CDR1 MNHEY, CDR2 SVGEGT. The CDR3 sequence is CASSYPGLAGDHNEQFF. CDR3 in DNA: TGTGCCAGCAGTTACCCCGGACTAGCGGGGGATCACAATGAGCAGTTCTTC.